The rows below give T cell receptor beta chains drawn from one sample of a study of T cells in localized non-small cell lung cancer. Produced via immunoSEQ multiplex PCR; TCRdb's table is partial and in-frame only. The sample contains 53,000 or so clones, approximately 80% of which appear only once. Sequenced here: peripheral blood mononuclear cells, sampled before any cancer treatment. The source is a man aged 40 to 69 with stage III lung adenocarcinoma. Each CDR3 is given with its conserved first and last residue.

CDR3: CASSSRQPETQYF
length: 13
V: TRBV7-8
J: TRBJ2-5

CDR3: CASNYQGFTETQYF
length: 14
V: TRBV28
J: TRBJ2-5

CDR3: CASTPTGGNYGYTF
length: 14
V: TRBV6-6
J: TRBJ1-2

CDR3: CASSQDSSGPYNSPLHF
length: 17
V: TRBV4-2
J: TRBJ1-6

CDR3: CASRQGQGGDTEAFF
length: 15
V: TRBV2
J: TRBJ1-1

CDR3: CASSLGRGPGFEAFF
length: 15
V: TRBV5-4
J: TRBJ1-1

CDR3: CAISESVAGEGETQYF
length: 16
V: TRBV10-3
J: TRBJ2-5

CDR3: CASSGDTMNTEAFF
length: 14
V: TRBV10-1
J: TRBJ1-1

CDR3: CSVKSGSGRERQYF
length: 14
V: TRBV29-1
J: TRBJ2-3

CDR3: CASSPGTDPGYTF
length: 13
V: TRBV5-6
J: TRBJ1-2